The 2 T cell receptor beta chains below come from one sample, sequenced in a study of cytomegalovirus exposure and HLA in healthy donors. The repertoire was sequenced with immunoSEQ multiplex PCR; TCRdb's copy has only in-frame clones and lacks some. Of 20,000 to 25,000 clones in the sample, around 97% were seen once. Sequencing was carried out using PBMCs. The receptors derive from a man aged 25-40 years in good health and CMV-seropositive.

CDR3 sequence: CASSLLRLNTEAFF. The DNA for the CDR3 is TGTGCCAGCAGCTTATTGCGGCTGAACACTGAAGCTTTCTTT. The chain joins TRBV7-2 to TRBJ1-1; the D is unclear. Germline-derived CDR1 and CDR2 are SGHTA and FQGNSA. The CDR3 runs 14 residues. Trimming pared 2 bases from V and 0 bases from J, leaving 7 bases between.

V gene TRBV6-5 combines with J gene TRBJ1-4, with D possibly being TRBD1 (6 bases). This CDR3 region has 14 residues. V was clipped by 6 bases and J by 5 bases, with 13 bases between them. Germline-derived CDR1 and CDR2 are MNHEY and SVGAGI. CDR3 sequence reads: CASSPTGLNEKLFF. In DNA, the CDR3 is TGTGCCAGCAGCCCCACAGGGTTAAATGAAAAACTGTTTTTT.